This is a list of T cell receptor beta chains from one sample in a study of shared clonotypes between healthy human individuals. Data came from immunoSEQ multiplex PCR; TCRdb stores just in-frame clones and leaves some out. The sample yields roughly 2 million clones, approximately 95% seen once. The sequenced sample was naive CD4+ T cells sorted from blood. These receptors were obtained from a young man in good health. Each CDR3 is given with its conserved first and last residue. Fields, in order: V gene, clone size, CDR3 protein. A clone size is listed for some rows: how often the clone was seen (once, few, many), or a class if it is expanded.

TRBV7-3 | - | CASSLTRGLYNEQFF
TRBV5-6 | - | CASSPGTGSTPALGYTF
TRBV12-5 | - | CASGPATDTQYF
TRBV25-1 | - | CASSVGTDYGYTF
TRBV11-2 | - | CASSPGDWGALTYNEQFF
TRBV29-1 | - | CSVEDPQGLAEGWLETEAFF
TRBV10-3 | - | CAISRDIFTDTQYF
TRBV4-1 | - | CASSQEQGVTDTQYF
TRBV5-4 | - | CASSVGGLLNTGELFF
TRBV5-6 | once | CASSPAVGGNEQFF
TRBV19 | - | CASSMRSYYNEQFF
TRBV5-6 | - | CASSLARLDEQFF
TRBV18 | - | CASSLLWGSDTEAFF
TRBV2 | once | CASSERVGSYEQYF
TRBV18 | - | CASSPVLADNEQFF
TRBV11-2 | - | CASSLDDRDVNIQYF
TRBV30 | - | CAWSQTTGGQVDEAFF
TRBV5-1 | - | CASSLVPGSSYEQYF
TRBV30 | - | CAWQPEIGNTIYF
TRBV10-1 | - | CASSSALSSYEQYF
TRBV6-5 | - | CASRAPGGPETQYF
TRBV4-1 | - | CASSQGASGQGAYEQYF
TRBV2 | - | CASSRNNYGYTF
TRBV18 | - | CASSPFDSPATNEKLFF
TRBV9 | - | CASGDVTDTQYF
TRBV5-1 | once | CASSPDGYNSPLHF
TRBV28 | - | CASSLPGTEAFF
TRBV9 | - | CASSVSSVPGNEQFF
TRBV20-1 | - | CSAEGTKEQYF
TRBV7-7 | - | CASSLSPGSNEQYF
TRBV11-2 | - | CASSFRTGGWETQYF
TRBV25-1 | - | CASSDDWTGGTQNSPLHF